These 32 T cell receptor beta chains came from one sample sequenced in a study of cytomegalovirus exposure and HLA in healthy donors. Primers included in the PCR were 60 Vbeta and 13 Jbeta primers. Sequencing used immunoSEQ multiplex PCR; TCRdb keeps in-frame clones, though not all of them. The data contain 150,000 to 200,000 clones, approximately 70% of them singletons. The sequencing input was PBMCs. The receptors originated from a human donor in good health.

This sequence joins TRBV13 and TRBJ1-2; TRBD1 might be the D (5 bases). This CDR3 spans 15 amino acids. V was trimmed by 0 bases and J by 4 bases, leaving 12 bases between them. CDR1 is PRHDT and CDR2 is FYEKMQ in the germline V gene (reference sequence). CDR3 sequence reads: CASSLGQERRYGYTF. The CDR3, as DNA: TGTGCCAGCAGCTTAGGACAGGAGAGGCGCTATGGCTACACCTTC.

The genes are TRBV12-5 and TRBJ1-1; weak D call: TRBD1 (6 bases). The CDR3 loop spans 13 amino acids. CDR1 is LGHNT and CDR2 is FRNRAP in the germline V gene. V was pared by 6 bases and J by 4 bases, with 12 bases between. The DNA of the CDR3 is TGTGCTAGTGGGCCCAGGGGTGGCACTGAAGCTTTCTTT. Residues: CASGPRGGTEAFF. Based on the CDR3 plus reference TRBV12-5 and TRBJ1-1, the full variable domain is DARVTQTPRHKVTEMGQEVTMRCQPILGHNTVFWYRQTMMQGLELLAYFRNRAPLDDSGMPKDRFSAEMPDATLATLKIQPSEPRDSAVYFCASGPRGGTEAFFGQGTRLTVV.

The V gene is TRBV29-1, the J gene TRBJ2-7, with 8 bases identical to TRBD1. Trimming cost V 4 bases and J 2 bases; bases outside gene matches: 13. CDR3 length: 16 amino acids. Germline V gene lookup returns CDR1 SQVTM and CDR2 ANQGSEA. The CDR3 bases are TGCAGCGTTGGGGCCAAAAGAAAACAGGGGGCCTACGAGCAGTACTTC. Encoded protein: CSVGAKRKQGAYEQYF.

This chain uses TRBV7-9 with TRBJ2-3, with a weak D call TRBD2 (7 bases). The CDR3 spans 16 residues. V was clipped by 5 bases and J by 0 bases, with 15 bases between them. Germline CDR1 SEHNR, CDR2 FQNEAQ (reference sequence). The CDR3 region is CASSPRGQISTDTQYF. The CDR3 nucleotides are TGTGCCAGCAGCCCGCGGGGGCAGATTAGCACAGATACGCAGTATTTT.

This clone was observed a handful of times. The chain employs TRBV11-3 and TRBJ2-1; TRBD2 matches 8 bases. The CDR3 has 16 residues. In germline, CDR1 is SGHNT, CDR2 YENEEA. V lost 3 bases to trimming and J lost 0 bases; unmatched junction nucleotides: 4. The CDR3 DNA is TGTGCCAGCAGCTTTCTGGCGGGGGGCTCCTACAATGAGCAGTTCTTC. Its translation: CASSFLAGGSYNEQFF.

V gene TRBV5-1 combines with J gene TRBJ2-3; no firm D call. V lost 0 bases and J lost 0, with 8 bases in between. The CDR3 loop spans 15 amino acids. CDR1 is SGHRS, CDR2 YFSETQ, per germline. CDR3 nucleotides: TGCGCCAGCAGCTTGGCGACTCGGAGCACAGATACGCAGTATTTT. Translating it yields CASSLATRSTDTQYF.

Written as DNA, the CDR3 is TGTGCCAGCAGGCGGGGGGAGAACACTGAAGCTTTCTTT. Translating it yields CASRRGENTEAFF. The chain joins TRBV6-1 to TRBJ1-1; possibly TRBD1 for D (5 bases). The CDR3 has 13 residues. CDR1 is MNHNS and CDR2 is SASEGT in the germline V gene. V was cut by 6 bases and J by 1 base, with 9 bases left in between.

The chain carries TRBV5-1 and TRBJ1-1; the match to TRBD1 covers 9 bases. The CDR3 loop spans 15 amino acids. Germline trimming cut 1 base from V and 10 bases from J; bases unmatched to any gene: 11. Germline-derived CDR1 and CDR2 are SGHRS and YFSETQ. CDR3 sequence: CASSLSTGGLNGAFF. In DNA form, the CDR3 reads TGCGCCAGCAGCTTGTCTACAGGGGGCTTGAATGGAGCTTTCTTT.

This chain links TRBV19 with TRBJ1-6; 10 nucleotides match TRBD1. The CDR3 runs 15 residues. Germline CDR1 is LNHDA and CDR2 is SQIVND (reference sequence). The V and J ends lost 2 bases and 7 bases, in that order; junction bases with no gene match: 2. CDR3 nucleotides: TGTGCCAGTAGTATATCGGGACAGGGGAATTCACCCCTCCACTTT. Protein product: CASSISGQGNSPLHF.

The chain uses TRBV29-1 and TRBJ2-5; D uncertain. The tail of the sequence fits TRBJ2-7 better, so the J call may be wrong. This CDR3 has 14 residues. Germline lookup yields CDR1 SQVTM and CDR2 ANQGSEA. This chain's CDR3 is CSVEDKYSSYEQYF. As DNA, the CDR3 is TGCAGCGTTGAAGATAAATACAGCTCCTACGAGCAGTACTTC.

The chain links TRBV25-1 to TRBJ1-1, with D hard to call. This CDR3 has 12 amino acids. Germline V gene lookup returns CDR1 MGHDK and CDR2 SYGVNS. V lost 5 bases and J 1 base, leaving 5 bases between the germline ends. The CDR3, as DNA: TGTGCCAGCAGTTACAGGAACACTGAAGCTTTCTTT. It specifies CASSYRNTEAFF.

This chain connects TRBV10-3 to TRBJ1-2, with a tentative D call TRBD1 (6 bases). In germline, CDR1 is ENHRY, CDR2 SYGVKD. The V gene lost 9 bases and the J gene lost 0 bases, with 14 bases spanning the gap. The CDR3 length is 14 residues. CDR3 loop: CAMRGTQANYGYTF. In DNA form, the CDR3 reads TGTGCCATGCGAGGGACACAAGCTAACTATGGCTACACCTTC.

This clone showed up just once. The rearrangement joins TRBV6-1 to TRBJ2-7, with 11 bases identical to TRBD2. The trim removed 5 bases at V and 6 bases at J, leaving 9 bases unmatched. Germline CDR1 reads MNHNS; CDR2 reads SASEGT. The CDR3 length is 15 residues. CDR3 sequence reads: CASSTTSGGGREQYF. As DNA, the CDR3 is TGTGCCAGCAGTACCACTAGCGGGGGAGGGCGCGAGCAGTACTTC.

The chain is built from TRBV4-1 and TRBJ1-2; 8 bases match TRBD1. The J segment lost 3 bases and the V segment lost 5 bases, leaving 5 bases of the junction unmatched. Germline CDR1 is MGHRA and CDR2 is YSYEKL. CDR3 length: 14 amino acids. This CDR3 is CASSGQGLDYGYTF. In nucleotides, the CDR3 is TGCGCCAGCAGCGGACAGGGACTTGACTATGGCTACACCTTC.

The CDR3 DNA reads as TGTGCCAGCAGCCTGGGAGGCAACCATGAAAAACTGTTTTTT. Protein product: CASSLGGNHEKLFF. The chain uses TRBV6-5 and TRBJ1-4; D is uncertain. Germline V gene sequence: CDR1 MNHEY, CDR2 SVGAGI. CDR3 length equals 14 residues. Trimming pared 6 bases from V and 6 bases from J, leaving 14 bases between.

The chain has TRBV7-9 and TRBJ2-1; D is ambiguous. Germline loops: CDR1 SEHNR, CDR2 FQNEAQ (reference sequence). This CDR3 contains 15 residues. V gave up 5 bases and J gave up 0 bases, with 11 bases separating them. The CDR3 loop reads CASSPFSSSYNEQFF. In DNA form, the CDR3 reads TGTGCCAGCAGCCCCTTCTCGAGCTCCTACAATGAGCAGTTCTTC.

The CDR3 DNA sequence: TGTGCCAGCAGCCCTACGACAGGGGGCGAGTATACTGAAGCTTTCTTT. Translating it yields CASSPTTGGEYTEAFF. The V call is TRBV7-9, the J call TRBJ1-1, with 10 positions matching TRBD1. CDR3 size: 16 residues. After removal of 5 bases from V and 5 bases from J, the junction contained 11 bases not matched to a gene. The germline CDR1 and CDR2 sequences are SEHNR and FQNEAQ (reference sequence).

The rearrangement joins TRBV2 to TRBJ2-3; 9 bases fit TRBD1. Germline CDR1 SNHLY, CDR2 FYNNEI. The CDR3 length is 14 residues. The V and J ends lost 7 bases and 1 base, in that order; junction bases with no gene match: 3. The CDR3, as DNA: TGTGCCAGCACCGGGGACAGGGGCACAGATACGCAGTATTTT. Encoded protein: CASTGDRGTDTQYF. Supplemented by reference TRBV2 and TRBJ2-3, the full variable domain reads EPEVTQTPSHQVTQMGQEVILRCVPISNHLYFYWYRQILGQKVEFLVSFYNNEISEKSEIFDDQFSVERPDGSNFTLKIRSTKLEDSAMYFCASTGDRGTDTQYFGPGTRLTVL.

The rearrangement joins TRBV7-8 to TRBJ1-2; 8 bases line up with TRBD1. Germline V gene sequence: CDR1 SGHVS, CDR2 FQNEAQ. The CDR3 consists of 14 residues. V shed 5 bases and J 4 bases; nucleotides not matched to a gene: 6. CDR3 DNA sequence: TGTGCCAGCAGCCCCGGACAGGGTATCTATGGCTACACCTTC. It codes for CASSPGQGIYGYTF.

DNA for the CDR3: TGTGCCAGCAAGATGAGCTCCTATAATTCACCCCTCCACTTT. Protein sequence: CASKMSSYNSPLHF. The chain has TRBV6-5 and TRBJ1-6; D remains ambiguous. The CDR3 runs to 14 residues. Germline V CDR1 and CDR2: MNHEY, SVGAGI. V dropped 7 bases and J dropped 0 bases, with 7 bases sitting between them.

This sequence joins TRBV28 and TRBJ1-1; TRBD1 matches at 8 bases. The CDR3 length is 14 residues. The V gene end was trimmed by 10 bases and the J gene end by 0 bases; junction bases not matched to a gene: 7. Germline values: CDR1 MDHEN, CDR2 SYDVKM. The CDR3 loop reads CATKTGDLNTEAFF. For the CDR3, the DNA is TGTGCCACCAAGACAGGGGACTTGAACACTGAAGCTTTCTTT.

This rearrangement joins TRBV12-5 to TRBJ2-7, with TRBD2 matching over 7 bases. The CDR3 is 14 residues long. With V trimmed by 4 bases and J by 6 bases, 9 bases remained unmatched. Germline CDR1 and CDR2: LGHNT and FRNRAP. This CDR3 is CASGSKTGGSEQYF. In DNA form, the CDR3 reads TGTGCTAGTGGTTCCAAGACCGGGGGGAGCGAGCAGTACTTC.

This clone occurred a few times. The genes are TRBV2 and TRBJ2-7; 8 bases agree with TRBD2. Per germline, CDR1 SNHLY and CDR2 FYNNEI. Unmatched junction bases numbered 5, after V lost 8 bases and J lost 2 bases. This CDR3 contains 13 residues. In DNA form, the CDR3 reads TGTGCCAGCTATAGCGGGGCCCCCTACGAGCAGTACTTC. Protein sequence: CASYSGAPYEQYF.

The chain couples TRBV5-1 to TRBJ1-1; 7 positions match TRBD1. Losses at the gene ends were 0 bases for V and 4 bases for J; bases not matched to a gene: 6. CDR1 and CDR2 (germline): SGHRS, YFSETQ. The length of the CDR3 is 15 residues. The CDR3 DNA reads as TGCGCCAGCAGCTTGGCCGGAGGGGGCCCCACTGAAGCTTTCTTT. It encodes CASSLAGGGPTEAFF.

This rearrangement joins TRBV13 to TRBJ1-1; no firm D call. V lost 4 bases and J 0 bases, leaving 6 bases between the germline ends. The CDR3 sequence is 13 residues long. Per germline, CDR1 PRHDT and CDR2 FYEKMQ (reference sequence). The CDR3 here is CASSSELNTEAFF. The DNA of the CDR3 is TGTGCCAGCAGCTCAGAATTGAACACTGAAGCTTTCTTT.

This chain uses TRBV2 with TRBJ1-3; D remains ambiguous. The CDR3 extends over 13 amino acids. Germline CDR1 SNHLY, CDR2 FYNNEI. Trimming removed 7 bases from V and 4 bases from J, with 11 bases in between. CDR3: CASTILEGNTIYF. CDR3 DNA sequence: TGTGCCAGCACGATTTTGGAGGGAAACACCATATATTTT.

The J gene is TRBJ1-1, the V gene TRBV5-4; D perhaps matches TRBD1 (6 bases). V was clipped by 3 bases and J by 8 bases, with 14 bases between them. This CDR3 comprises 13 residues. Germline lookup yields CDR1 SGHNT and CDR2 YYREEE (reference sequence). This chain's CDR3 is CASSSSGGGEAFF. CDR3 DNA sequence: TGTGCCAGCAGCTCCAGCGGGGGCGGGGAAGCTTTCTTT.

The chain links TRBV5-1 to TRBJ2-3; 8 nucleotides agree with TRBD2. The CDR3 sequence is 15 residues long. Looked up from germline, CDR1 is SGHRS and CDR2 is YFSETQ. Trimming removed 1 base from V and 6 bases from J; junction bases left unmatched: 7. This chain's CDR3 is CASSLRGLGSDTQYF. CDR3 DNA sequence: TGCGCCAGCAGCTTGCGGGGACTAGGGTCGGATACGCAGTATTTT.

This chain links TRBV7-6 with TRBJ2-7; 9 bases line up with TRBD2. Germline CDR1 and CDR2: SGHVS and FNYEAQ. V lost 1 base to trimming and J lost 6 bases; unmatched junction nucleotides: 10. The CDR3 is 16 residues long. DNA for the CDR3: TGTGCCAGCAGCTTAGTTAAGGAGCGGCGGGGGGGCGAGCAGTACTTC. Amino acids: CASSLVKERRGGEQYF.

The J gene is TRBJ2-7, the V gene TRBV7-8, with D possibly TRBD1 on 5 matching bases. This CDR3 has 13 residues. Germline values: CDR1 SGHVS, CDR2 FQNEAQ. Trimming pared 2 bases from V and 4 bases from J, leaving 9 bases between. CDR3 region: CASSLRGPYEQYF. The CDR3 nucleotides are TGTGCCAGCAGCTTAAGGGGCCCATACGAGCAGTACTTC. Full variable domain (outside the CDR3, taken from reference TRBV7-8 and TRBJ2-7): GAGVSQSPRYKVAKRGQDVALRCDPISGHVSLFWYQQALGQGPEFLTYFQNEAQLDKSGLPSDRFFAERPEGSVSTLKIQRTQQEDSAVYLCASSLRGPYEQYFGPGTRLTVT.

There are a few counts of this clone. This chain uses TRBV4-1 with TRBJ1-2; TRBD1 matches 7 bases. J gave up 3 bases and V 1 base, and 2 bases lay outside the gene matches. The CDR3 contains 14 residues. Germline CDR1 MGHRA, CDR2 YSYEKL. CDR3 in amino acids: CASSQGTGYYGYTF. CDR3 nucleotide sequence: TGCGCCAGCAGCCAAGGGACAGGCTACTATGGCTACACCTTC.

V is TRBV10-3 and J is TRBJ1-5; 7 bases are shared with TRBD1. Looked up from germline, CDR1 is ENHRY and CDR2 is SYGVKD. The V segment lost 6 bases and the J segment 4 bases; nucleotides outside the gene matches: 3. CDR3 length: 13 amino acids. The CDR3 sequence is CAIRGTENQPQHF. In DNA form, the CDR3 reads TGTGCCATCAGAGGGACAGAAAATCAGCCCCAGCATTTT.